This T cell receptor beta chain appears in the sequencing data of a study of blood T cell repertoires in COVID-19. Study details: From the United States, Italy and Spain came samples of acute and convalescent COVID-19. The analysed material was cDNA or gDNA that came from T cells, B-cell-depleted T cells, or PBMCs.

Per the authors' pipeline: Reference gene primers were amplified, and this amplification served to estimate nucleated cell counts. The method was immunoSEQ multiplex PCR; TCRdb's version includes in-frame clones alone and lacks a portion of them. D and trimming come from the DNA, and the V and J calls and clone size come from that table. The sample has around 170,000 clones, roughly nine tenths seen once. V shed 4 bases, J shed 7 bases, and the junction held 9 bases outside the gene matches. This CDR3 has 16 amino acids. The germline gives CDR1 KGHDR, CDR2 SFDVKD. The chain is built from TRBV24-1 and TRBJ1-4; TRBD1 aligns across 9 bases. The receptor was isolated from a young woman with active or convalescent COVID-19. Sample: peripheral blood. Written as DNA, the CDR3 is TGTGCCACCAGTGACCGCGCCGGGACAGGGACTGAAAAACTGTTTTTT. Its translation: CATSDRAGTGTEKLFF.